This T cell receptor beta chain was documented in a study of blood T cell repertoires in COVID-19. Across the whole study: COVID-19 samples from acute and convalescent phases originated in the United States, Italy and Spain. Sources were T cells, B-cell-depleted T cells, or PBMCs; the material itself was cDNA or gDNA.

Under the authors' procedure: Amplified reference gene primers provided the basis for estimating nucleated cell counts. Generated by immunoSEQ multiplex PCR, the TCRdb table keeps only in-frame clones and is missing some. Clonal size and the V and J genes are those of that table, whereas D and trimming came from the DNA. This table holds about 190,000 clones, around 87% found once. This CDR3 has 13 residues. Germline assignment: CDR1 SQVTM and CDR2 ANQGSEA. The V end was cut by 6 bases, the J end by 0 bases, with 9 bases between. The clonotype originates from a man aged 50-60 years with acute or convalescent COVID-19. The genes are TRBV29-1 and TRBJ1-5, with TRBD1 as a possible D gene (5 bases). What was sequenced was peripheral blood. CDR3 sequence: CSVRQYSNQPQHF. The CDR3 DNA is TGCAGCGTAAGACAGTATAGCAATCAGCCCCAGCATTTT.